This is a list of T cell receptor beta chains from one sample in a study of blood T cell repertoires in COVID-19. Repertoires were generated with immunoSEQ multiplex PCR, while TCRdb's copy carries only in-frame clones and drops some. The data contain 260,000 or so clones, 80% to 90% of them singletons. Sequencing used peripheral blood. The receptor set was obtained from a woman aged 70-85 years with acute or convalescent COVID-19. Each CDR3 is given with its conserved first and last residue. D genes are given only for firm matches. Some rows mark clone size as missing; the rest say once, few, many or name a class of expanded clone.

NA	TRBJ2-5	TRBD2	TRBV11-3	TGTGCCAGCAGCTTAGGCCCGGGGGGGAGCACCCAGTACTTC	CASSLGPGGSTQYF
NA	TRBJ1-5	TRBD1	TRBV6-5	TGTGCCAGCAGTTCGGGACAGGGGAGTCAGCCCCAGCATTTT	CASSSGQGSQPQHF
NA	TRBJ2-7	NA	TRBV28	TGTGCCAGCACACCGGGACACTCCCGTTACGAGCAGTACTTC	CASTPGHSRYEQYF
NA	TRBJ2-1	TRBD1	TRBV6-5	TGTGCCAGCAGCCGACAGGGCACCTACAATGAGCAGTTCTTC	CASSRQGTYNEQFF
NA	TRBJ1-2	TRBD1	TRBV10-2	TGCGCCAGCAGTGAGATGGGGACAGGGCCCTATGGCTACACCTTC	CASSEMGTGPYGYTF
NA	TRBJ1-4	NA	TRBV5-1	TGCGCCAGCAGCTTGGGCCAGGGATGGGAAAAACTGTTTTTT	CASSLGQGWEKLFF
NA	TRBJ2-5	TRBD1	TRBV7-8	TGTGCCAGCAGCCTGGACAGGGCAGAGACCCAGTACTTC	CASSLDRAETQYF
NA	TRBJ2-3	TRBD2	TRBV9	TGTGCCAGCAGCGTAATAGGCGGGGGGGTTGATACGCAGTATTTT	CASSVIGGGVDTQYF
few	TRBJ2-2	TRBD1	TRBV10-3	TGTGCCATCAGGTCGGACAGGGGGCGCATTGGGGAGCTGTTTTTT	CAIRSDRGRIGELFF
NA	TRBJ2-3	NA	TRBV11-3	TGTGCCAGCAGCCAAACTAGCACTCGCACAGATACGCAGTATTTT	CASSQTSTRTDTQYF
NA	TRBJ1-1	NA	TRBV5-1	TGCGCCAGCAGCTTGGCTAGAGAGAACACTGAAGCTTTCTTT	CASSLARENTEAFF
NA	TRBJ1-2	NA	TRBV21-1	TGTGCCAGCAGCAAAGTTGCGATTTATGGCTACACCTTC	CASSKVAIYGYTF
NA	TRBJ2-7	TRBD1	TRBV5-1	TGCGCCAGCAGCATCGAACAGGGGGGTAGCTCCTACGAGCAGTACTTC	CASSIEQGGSSYEQYF
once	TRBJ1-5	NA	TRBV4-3	TGCGCCAGCAGCCAAGACGGGAAAAGCAATCAGCCCCAGCATTTT	CASSQDGKSNQPQHF
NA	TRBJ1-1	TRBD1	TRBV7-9	TGTGCCAGCAGCTTAGGTTGGGGGACAGGTAACACTGAAGCTTTCTTT	CASSLGWGTGNTEAFF
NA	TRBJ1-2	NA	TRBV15	TGTGCCACCAGCAGAGATTTGGGGCAAAGGAGCTACACCTTC	CATSRDLGQRSYTF
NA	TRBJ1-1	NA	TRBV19	TGTGCCAGTAAGTACTTTCAGAACACTGAAGCTTTCTTT	CASKYFQNTEAFF
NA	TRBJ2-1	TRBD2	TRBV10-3	TGTGCCATCAGTGAAGGGACTAGCGGGGGCCAACGACATTACAATGAGCAGTTCTTC	CAISEGTSGGQRHYNEQFF
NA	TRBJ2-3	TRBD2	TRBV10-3	TGTGCCATCAGTGATAGACTAGCGGGGGGGCCTCTGTATTTT	CAISDRLAGGPLYF
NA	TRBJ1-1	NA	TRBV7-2	TGTGCCAGCCTACAGACGATGAACACTGAAGCTTTCTTT	CASLQTMNTEAFF
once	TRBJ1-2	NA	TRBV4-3	TGCGCCAGCAGCCAAGATGCCAGGGTGGTCTATGGCTACACCTTC	CASSQDARVVYGYTF
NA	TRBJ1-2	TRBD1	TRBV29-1	TGCAGCGTTGGCCAGCGGCAGGGGGAAAGTGGCTACACCTTC	CSVGQRQGESGYTF
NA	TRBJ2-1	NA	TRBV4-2	TGTGCCAGCAGCCAAGATCTAGGCCCGGCTAGCAATGAGCAGTTCTTC	CASSQDLGPASNEQFF
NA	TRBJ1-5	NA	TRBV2	TGTGCCAGCAGTGAGAGGGATGTTGCTAGCAATCAGCCCCAGCATTTT	CASSERDVASNQPQHF
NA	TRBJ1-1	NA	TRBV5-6	TGTGCCAGCAGTCCGCGGGGGCGCGGCGCTTTCTTT	CASSPRGRGAFF
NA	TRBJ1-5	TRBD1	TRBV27	TGTGCCAGCAGTCGAGGGACAGGGACGGATCAGCCCCAGCATTTT	CASSRGTGTDQPQHF
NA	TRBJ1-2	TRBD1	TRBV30	TGTGCCTGGGGCCGGGACAGTCAAAGCTACACCTTC	CAWGRDSQSYTF
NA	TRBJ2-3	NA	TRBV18	TGTGCCAGCTCAAGGACTAGCACAGATACGCAGTATTTT	CASSRTSTDTQYF
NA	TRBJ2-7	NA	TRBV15	TGTGCCACCAGCAGAGCACATAGCGGAAACTCCTACGAGCAGTACTTC	CATSRAHSGNSYEQYF
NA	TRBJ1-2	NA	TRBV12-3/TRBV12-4	TGTGCCAGCAGTCCCGGACATCTGAAGAATTTC	CASSPGHLKNF
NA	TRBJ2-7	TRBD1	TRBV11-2	TGTGCCAGCAGCTCTACCCGGACAGGAACCTACGAGCAGTACTTC	CASSSTRTGTYEQYF
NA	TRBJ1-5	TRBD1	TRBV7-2	TGTGCCAGCAGCGCACAGGGGTTCAATCAGCCCCAGCATTTT	CASSAQGFNQPQHF
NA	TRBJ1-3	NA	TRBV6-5	TGTGCCAGCAGACAGCTCTCTGGAAACACCATATATTTT	CASRQLSGNTIYF
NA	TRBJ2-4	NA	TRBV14	TGTGCCAGCAGCCAAGATACCGGGGAAAACATTCAGTACTTC	CASSQDTGENIQYF
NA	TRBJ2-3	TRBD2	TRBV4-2	TGTGCCAGCAGCCAACAACCTAGCGGGGGGTTAGATACGCAGTATTTT	CASSQQPSGGLDTQYF
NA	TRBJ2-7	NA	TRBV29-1	TGCAGCGTTGAAGCTACAGAGTTTAGCTACGAGCAGTACTTC	CSVEATEFSYEQYF
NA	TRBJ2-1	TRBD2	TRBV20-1	TGCAGTGCTAGTCTGGCTAGCGGGGGCCGCTCCTACAATGAGCAGTTCTTC	CSASLASGGRSYNEQFF
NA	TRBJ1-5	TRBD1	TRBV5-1	TGCGCCAGCAGCGACCAGACAGGGCCCAATCAGCCCCAGCATTTT	CASSDQTGPNQPQHF
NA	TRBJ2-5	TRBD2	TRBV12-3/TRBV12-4	TGTGCCAGCAGGGGGGGGTACCAAGAGACCCAGTACTTC	CASRGGYQETQYF
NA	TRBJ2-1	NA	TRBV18	TGTGCCAGCTCACCATTTTCAACTGAGGTTTACAATGAGCAGTTCTTC	CASSPFSTEVYNEQFF
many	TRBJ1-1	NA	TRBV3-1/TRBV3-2	TGTGCCAGCAGCCATATCACGGCGGGGACTGAAGCTTTCTTT	CASSHITAGTEAFF